This T cell receptor beta chain was found in a study of CXCR3-negative and CXCR3-positive naive CD8 T cells. Notes on the study in general: Against CXCR3-negative naive cells, CXCR3-positive naive cells showed more hydrophobic TRB CDR3s.

Remarks on this clonotype: The antigen remains unidentified.

TRB cDNA was prepared as libraries by UMI-labeled 5' RACE. TCRdb re-called the 5' RACE reads; every CDR3 protein appears as one record, without DNA. This sample's table reports tens of thousands of distinct CDR3 sequences. CDR3 length: 12 amino acids. Specimen: naive CXCR3+ CD8+ T cells from blood. Indicated subset: CD45RO-CCR7+CD27+CD95- naive CD8+ T cells expressing CXCR3 (TNR3+). The receptor's source is a human donor in good health. Some clones in this sample may be carry-over from other donors' samples. The chain carries TRBV12-3 or TRBV12-4 and TRBJ1-3; TCRdb picks TRBD1, but there is no DNA to check that call. This CDR3 is CASSPQGNTIYF.